These 22 T cell receptor beta chains were all obtained from the same sample, sequenced in a study of early T cells in non-severe SARS-CoV-2 infection. Using its own MiXCR run on the 5' RACE reads, TCRdb lists one record per CDR3 protein. Of tens of thousands of distinct CDR3 sequences in the sample, about 9.3% were seen once. The sequenced sample consisted of whole blood. Receptor source: an adult who was a healthcare worker with PCR-confirmed SARS-CoV-2 infection or an uninfected control (not recorded which).

This clonotype has ten or more counts. The V gene is TRBV30, the J gene TRBJ1-5; TRBD1 matches at 7 bases. J was trimmed by 4 bases and V by 2 bases; bases with no gene match: 5. The germline gives CDR1 GTSNPN, CDR2 SVGIG (reference sequence). CDR3 length: 14 amino acids. The CDR3 is CAWSIRGLNQPQHF. The CDR3 DNA follows: TGTGCCTGGAGTATAAGGGGGCTGAATCAGCCCCAGCATTTT. Using reference TRBV30 and TRBJ1-5 for the parts outside the CDR3, the full variable domain is SQTIHQWPATLVQPVGSPLSLECTVEGTSNPNLYWYRQAAGRGLQLLFYSVGIGQISSEVPQNLSASRPQDRQFILSSKKLLLSDSGFYLCAWSIRGLNQPQHFGDGTRLSIL.

Concerning this clonotype itself: One junction end disagrees with the germline gene, perhaps due to a read error. The chain couples TRBV5-4 to TRBJ2-3; TRBD2 might be the D (6 bases). CDR3 size: 15 residues. The V gene's germline CDR1 is SGHNT and CDR2 YYREEE (reference sequence). CDR3 in amino acids: CASSRGTGNGDTQYF. As DNA, the CDR3 is TGTGCCAGCAGCCGTGGGACTGGAAACGGAGATACTCAGTATTTT.

This clonotype has a count of ten or more. The rearrangement uses TRBV7-9 and TRBJ2-7; D possibly uses TRBD1 or TRBD2 (5 bases each). The germline gives CDR1 SEHNR, CDR2 FQNEAQ (reference sequence). V was pared by 4 bases and J by 3 bases, with 10 bases between. The CDR3 covers 13 residues. As DNA, the CDR3 is TGTGCCAGCAGCTCCCGGGACGGCTACGAGCAGTACTTC. Translation: CASSSRDGYEQYF.

This clonotype was recorded at least ten times. The chain carries TRBV20-1 and TRBJ2-5, with 12 bases fitting TRBD2. The CDR3 covers 13 residues. Germline V gene sequence: CDR1 DFQATT, CDR2 SNEGSKA (reference sequence). Trimming cost V 5 bases and J 6 bases; bases outside gene matches: 4. In DNA form, the CDR3 reads TGCAGTGCTCGGACTAGCGGGACCCAGACCCAGTACTTC. Protein: CSARTSGTQTQYF.

This clonotype appeared many times. Written as DNA, the CDR3 is TGTGCCAGTACCATGGGGCAGGGGTTCGAGACCCAGTACTTC. Translation: CASTMGQGFETQYF. This chain joins TRBV19 and TRBJ2-5; a possible D gene is TRBD1 (6 bases). This CDR3 has 14 amino acids. Germline V gene sequence: CDR1 LNHDA, CDR2 SQIVND (reference sequence). The ends were cut back, 7 bases at V and 5 bases at J, with 17 bases in the middle.

V usage is TRBV5-6 and J usage is TRBJ1-3, with TRBD1 matching over 8 bases. The CDR3 has 15 residues. V lost 1 base, J lost 4 bases, and 4 bases stayed unmatched. Germline assignment: CDR1 SGHDT and CDR2 YYEEEE. The CDR3 DNA reads TGTGCCAGCAGCTTGTTGGACAGGGAGGGAAACACCATATATTTT. Its translation: CASSLLDREGNTIYF.

Many counts were recorded for this clonotype. The chain employs TRBV5-1 and TRBJ2-3; D is perhaps TRBD2 (7 bases). Trimming removed 4 bases from V and 0 bases from J, with 18 bases in between. CDR1 is SGHRS, CDR2 YFSETQ, per germline. The CDR3 runs 17 residues. The CDR3: CASSPPGGGSSTDTQYF. CDR3 bases: TGCGCCAGCAGCCCTCCCGGCGGGGGCTCTAGCACAGATACGCAGTATTTT.

This clonotype was recorded at least ten times. The chain is built from TRBV1 and TRBJ2-1. TRBV1 is recorded as a pseudogene. The CDR3 runs to 13 residues. CDR3 protein: CTSSHPIADEQFF. The DNA of the CDR3 is TGCACCAGCAGCCATCCTATAGCCGATGAGCAGTTCTTC.

The chain has TRBV6-1 and TRBJ2-3; no definite D call. The germline V gene has CDR1 MNHNS and CDR2 SASEGT. The CDR3 has 15 amino acids. Trimming stripped 3 bases from V and 2 bases from J, with 12 bases between. The CDR3 is CASSDSNYYTDTQYF. The CDR3 DNA follows: TGTGCCAGCAGTGACTCGAATTATTACACAGATACGCAGTATTTT.

This clonotype occurred many times. The chain links TRBV18 to TRBJ2-5, with 9 positions matching TRBD2. There are 16 residues in the CDR3. From germline, CDR1 is KGHSH and CDR2 LQKENI. Unmatched junction bases numbered 6, after V lost 0 bases and J lost 4 bases. The CDR3 bases are TGTGCCAGCTCACCACCTCCGGTACTAGCGGGAGAGACCCAGTACTTC. Translating it yields CASSPPPVLAGETQYF.

This clonotype has a count of ten or more. The CDR3 DNA follows: TGCAGTGCTAGTGAACACGGGACAGGCGGAAACACCATATATTTT. Amino acids: CSASEHGTGGNTIYF. The chain carries TRBV20-1 and TRBJ1-3, with TRBD1 matching 8 bases. V lost 3 bases to trimming and J lost 4 bases; unmatched junction nucleotides: 8. The germline gives CDR1 DFQATT, CDR2 SNEGSKA (reference sequence). The CDR3 is made up of 15 amino acids.

This chain uses TRBV18 with TRBJ2-1; 7 positions agree with TRBD1. V shed 5 bases, J shed 7 bases, and the junction held 11 bases outside the gene matches. This CDR3 contains 15 residues. Looked up from germline, CDR1 is KGHSH and CDR2 is LQKENI. Here the CDR3 DNA reads TGTGCCAGCTCATCGGACAGGCTTGGGATTAATGAGCAGTTCTTC. It encodes CASSSDRLGINEQFF. The variable domain in full, with the rest retrieved from reference TRBV18 and TRBJ2-1, is NAGVMQNPRHLVRRRGQEARLRCSPMKGHSHVYWYRQLPEEGLKFMVYLQKENIIDESGMPKERFSAEFPKEGPSILRIQQVVRGDSAAYFCASSSDRLGINEQFFGPGTRLTVL.

The rearrangement joins TRBV7-8 to TRBJ1-2, with D perhaps TRBD1 (6 bases). This CDR3 spans 15 amino acids. V lost 6 bases, J lost 7 bases, and 21 bases lay in between. Germline lookup yields CDR1 SGHVS and CDR2 FQNEAQ. For the CDR3, the DNA is TGTGCCAGCAGAGAGATCCCAATAACAGGGAGTGGCTACACCTTC. Its protein product is CASREIPITGSGYTF. The full variable domain, its missing parts supplied by reference TRBV7-8 and TRBJ1-2, is GAGVSQSPRYKVAKRGQDVALRCDPISGHVSLFWYQQALGQGPEFLTYFQNEAQLDKSGLPSDRFFAERPEGSVSTLKIQRTQQEDSAVYLCASREIPITGSGYTFGSGTRLTVV.

This clonotype appeared many times. The gene calls are TRBV5-1 and TRBJ2-2; D may be TRBD1 or TRBD2 (6 bases each). Germline V gene sequence: CDR1 SGHRS, CDR2 YFSETQ. The CDR3 spans 17 residues. Trimming cost V 4 bases and J 6 bases, with 22 bases left between them. For the CDR3, the DNA is TGCGCCAGCAGCACATTCGGCGGGACAAGTAGTCCCGGGGAGCTGTTTTTT. Translated, it gives CASSTFGGTSSPGELFF.

This chain joins TRBV18 and TRBJ2-1; the D is unclear. V dropped 4 bases and J dropped 8 bases, with 18 bases sitting between them. Per the germline V gene, CDR1 is KGHSH and CDR2 is LQKENI. The CDR3 spans 15 residues. CDR3 region: CASSRLEGVWDEQFF. CDR3 coding DNA: TGTGCCAGCTCACGCTTGGAAGGAGTCTGGGATGAGCAGTTCTTC.

In this sample, this clonotype turned up a few times. The chain joins TRBV5-1 to TRBJ2-2; TRBD1 is a possible D gene (6 bases). Germline assignment: CDR1 SGHRS and CDR2 YFSETQ. V dropped 3 bases and J dropped 4 bases, with 16 bases sitting between them. The CDR3 consists of 16 residues. This CDR3 is CASSWTQGGGTGELFF. The DNA of the CDR3 is TGCGCCAGCAGCTGGACACAGGGTGGCGGCACCGGGGAGCTGTTTTTT.

This clonotype has at least ten counts. The chain is built from TRBV7-9 and TRBJ1-2, with D maybe TRBD1 (5 bases). Germline assignment: CDR1 SEHNR and CDR2 FQNEAQ (reference sequence). V was pared by 5 bases and J by 6 bases, with 13 bases between. The CDR3 is made up of 13 amino acids. CDR3 nucleotides: TGTGCCAGCAGCCGAGCCGGGGCCCATGGCTACACCTTC. Translation gives CASSRAGAHGYTF. The full variable domain, completed using reference TRBV7-9 and TRBJ1-2, is DTGVSQNPRHKITKRGQNVTFRCDPISEHNRLYWYRQTLGQGPEFLTYFQNEAQLEKSRLLSDRFSAERPKGSFSTLEIQRTEQGDSAMYLCASSRAGAHGYTFGSGTRLTVV.

There are many counts of this clonotype. The V and J genes are TRBV5-4 and TRBJ2-7; no clear D gene. Germline V gene sequence: CDR1 SGHNT, CDR2 YYREEE (reference sequence). V lost 0 bases and J lost 5, with 9 bases in between. The CDR3 is made up of 13 amino acids. The CDR3 loop reads CASSLAFSHEQYF. In DNA form, the CDR3 reads TGTGCCAGCAGCTTGGCCTTTTCCCACGAGCAGTACTTC.

This sequence joins TRBV20-1 and TRBJ2-7; a weak D match, TRBD1 (7 bases). V gave up 5 bases and J gave up 4 bases, with 15 bases separating them. This CDR3 has 13 amino acids. Germline CDR1 and CDR2: DFQATT and SNEGSKA (reference sequence). The CDR3 DNA reads as TGCAGTGCTCGGACAGGAGGGGTTTACGAGCAGTACTTC. It encodes CSARTGGVYEQYF.

This clonotype was seen many times. The V and J genes are TRBV12-3 or TRBV12-4 and TRBJ1-6; no clear D gene. V was clipped by 3 bases and J by 6 bases, with 9 bases between them. The CDR3 has 14 residues. The CDR3 DNA follows: TGTGCCAGCAGTTTCAGCTGGGCTAATTCACCCCTCCACTTT. Protein sequence: CASSFSWANSPLHF.

This clonotype turned up a few times. The gene calls are TRBV10-3 and TRBJ2-7; D could derive from TRBD1 or TRBD2 (5 bases each). The germline V gene has CDR1 ENHRY and CDR2 SYGVKD. There are 14 residues in the CDR3. The V and J ends lost 5 bases and 7 bases respectively, with 18 bases between them. In DNA form, the CDR3 reads TGTGCCATCAGTAAAATAGGACAAGGAGGAGAGCAGTACTTC. This encodes CAISKIGQGGEQYF.

V gene TRBV15 combines with J gene TRBJ2-1; 11 bases are a match to TRBD2. The CDR3 spans 13 residues. V dropped 3 bases and J dropped 10; count of bases not matched to a gene: 2. Looked up from germline, CDR1 is LNHNV and CDR2 is YYDKDF (reference sequence). CDR3 in DNA: TGTGCCACCAGCAGTAGGACTAGCGGGGAGCAGTTCTTC. This translates into CATSSRTSGEQFF.